The present entry profiles one TCR beta chain with its context. These data originate in a study of blood T cell repertoires in COVID-19. Background on the study: The study drew acute and convalescent COVID-19 samples from the United States, Italy and Spain. Nucleic acid was either cDNA or gDNA, and it came from T cells, B-cell-depleted T cells, or PBMCs.

Original handling: Estimates of nucleated cell counts were drawn from the amplification of reference gene primers. TCRdb keeps only in-frame clones here, not all; method: immunoSEQ multiplex PCR. V and J calls and clone size are those listed in that table; D and trimming were worked out from the DNA. The table records 300,000 to 350,000 clones, around 90% of them present only once. The V and J ends lost 11 bases and 5 bases respectively, with 15 bases between them. This CDR3 contains 13 residues. Germline V lookup: CDR1 MNHEY, CDR2 SVGAGI. The sample taken for sequencing was peripheral blood. The V gene is TRBV6-5, the J gene TRBJ1-4; no definite D call. This receptor was identified in a man between 18 and 35 years old with active or convalescent COVID-19. The CDR3 region has the DNA TGTGCCTCAAAAAAACAATCCAATGAAAAACTGTTTTTT. It specifies CASKKQSNEKLFF.